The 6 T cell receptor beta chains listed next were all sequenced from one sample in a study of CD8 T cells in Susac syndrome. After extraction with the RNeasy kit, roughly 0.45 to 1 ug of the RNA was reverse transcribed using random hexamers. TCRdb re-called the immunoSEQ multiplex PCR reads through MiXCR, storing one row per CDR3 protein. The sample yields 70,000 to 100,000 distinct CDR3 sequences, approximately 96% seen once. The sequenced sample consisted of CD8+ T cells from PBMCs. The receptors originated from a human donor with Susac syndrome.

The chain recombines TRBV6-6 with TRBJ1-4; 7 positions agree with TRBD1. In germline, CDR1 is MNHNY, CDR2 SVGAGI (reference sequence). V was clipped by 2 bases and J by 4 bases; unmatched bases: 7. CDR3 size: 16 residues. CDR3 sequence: CASSYRGQMVNEKLFF. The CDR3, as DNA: TGTGCCAGCAGTTACCGGGGACAGATGGTTAATGAAAAACTGTTTTTT.

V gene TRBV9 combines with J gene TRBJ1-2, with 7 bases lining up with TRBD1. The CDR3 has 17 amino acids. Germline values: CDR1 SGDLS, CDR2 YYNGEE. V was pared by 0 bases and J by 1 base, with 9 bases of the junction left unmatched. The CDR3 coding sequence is TGTGCCAGCAGCGTAGGACAGGGCGAGCCGATTAACTATGGCTACACCTTC. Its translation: CASSVGQGEPINYGYTF.

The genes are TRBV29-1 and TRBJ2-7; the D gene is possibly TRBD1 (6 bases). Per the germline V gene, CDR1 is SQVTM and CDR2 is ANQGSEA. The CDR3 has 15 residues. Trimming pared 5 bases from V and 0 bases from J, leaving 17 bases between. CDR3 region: CSVRARDRYSYEQYF. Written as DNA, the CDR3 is TGCAGCGTTAGGGCAAGAGACAGGTACTCCTACGAGCAGTACTTC.

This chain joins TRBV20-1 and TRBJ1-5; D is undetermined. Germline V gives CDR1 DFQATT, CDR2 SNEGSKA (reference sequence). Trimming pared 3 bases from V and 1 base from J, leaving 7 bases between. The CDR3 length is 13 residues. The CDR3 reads CSASSESNQPQHF. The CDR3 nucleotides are TGCAGTGCTAGTTCTGAGAGCAATCAGCCCCAGCATTTT.

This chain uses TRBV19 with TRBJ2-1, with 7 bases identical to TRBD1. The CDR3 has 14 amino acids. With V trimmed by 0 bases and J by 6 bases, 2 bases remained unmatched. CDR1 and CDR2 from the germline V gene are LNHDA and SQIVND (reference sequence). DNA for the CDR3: TGTGCCAGTAGTATAGAGGACAGGTCCAATGAGCAGTTCTTC. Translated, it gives CASSIEDRSNEQFF. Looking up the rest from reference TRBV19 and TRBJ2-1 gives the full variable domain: DGGITQSPKYLFRKEGQNVTLSCEQNLNHDAMYWYRQDPGQGLRLIYYSQIVNDFQKGDIAEGYSVSREKKESFPLTVTSAQKNPTAFYLCASSIEDRSNEQFFGPGTRLTVL.

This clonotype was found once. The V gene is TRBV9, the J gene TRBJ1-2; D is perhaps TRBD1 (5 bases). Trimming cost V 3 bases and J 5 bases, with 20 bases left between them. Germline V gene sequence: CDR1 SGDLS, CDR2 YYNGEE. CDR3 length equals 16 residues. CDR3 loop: CASSAIARRGGYGYTF. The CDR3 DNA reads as TGTGCCAGCAGCGCCATAGCGAGGCGCGGGGGATATGGCTACACCTTC.